This TCR beta chain was identified during a study of T cell responses to AZD1222 COVID-19 vaccine. Study background: Doses given second, at about 4 or about 12 weeks, were pooled. Findings and caveats of the study: Reportedly, close to half of spike-specific TCRs are directed against unmutated variant regions.

On this clone: The antigen is unknown.

The germline CDR1 and CDR2 sequences are LGHNA and YNFKEQ. The V end was cut by 4 bases, the J end by 2 bases, with 15 bases between. CDR3 length: 15 amino acids. Sequenced by immunoSEQ multiplex PCR; TCRdb stores in-frame clones only, minus some. The repertoire holds more than 110,000 clones, with more than 85% as singletons. The V and J genes are TRBV4-2 and TRBJ2-7; D is uncertain. This specimen was peripheral blood, taken on day 0 of AZD1222 vaccination. This receptor was obtained from an adult in good health. The CDR3 here is CASSPRRQATYEQYF. The CDR3 bases are TGTGCCAGCAGCCCCCGACGCCAGGCCACCTACGAGCAGTACTTC.